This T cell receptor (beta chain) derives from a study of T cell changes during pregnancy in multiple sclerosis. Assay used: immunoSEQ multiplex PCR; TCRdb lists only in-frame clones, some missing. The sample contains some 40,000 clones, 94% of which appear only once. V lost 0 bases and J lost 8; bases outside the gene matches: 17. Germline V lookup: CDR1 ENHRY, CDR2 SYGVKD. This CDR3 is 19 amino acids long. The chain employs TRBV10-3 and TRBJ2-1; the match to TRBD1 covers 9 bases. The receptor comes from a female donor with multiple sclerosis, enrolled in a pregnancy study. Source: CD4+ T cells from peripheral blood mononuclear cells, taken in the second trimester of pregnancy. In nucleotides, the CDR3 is TGTGCCATCAGTGAGTCGACAGGGGGACAGGGATTCGGACGGCATGAGCAGTTCTTC. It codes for CAISESTGGQGFGRHEQFF.